Below, 9 T cell receptor beta chains from the same sample are listed, as sequenced in a study of regulatory T cells in long-lasting Graves disease. Time point indicated: newly diagnosed GD, antithyroid drugs for less than 3 months. Isolated PBMC RNA provided the starting material for the TCR library. Assembly of TCR beta libraries relied on iRepertoire HTBI primers together with Arm-PCR of CDR3 regions. A single record per CDR3 protein comes from TCRdb applying MiXCR to the multiplex PCR reads. Of fewer than 650,000 distinct CDR3 sequences detected, 15% to 20% appear once; the ten largest clones hold about 12%. These data were also reused for a study on T cells in Graves' hyperthyroidism and ophthalmopathy.

Sequences were derived from peripheral blood mononuclear cells (PBMCs), sampled at new diagnosis, from a patient treated with antithyroid drugs. Receptors originate from a man between 18 and 29 years old with Graves disease.

The rearrangement joins TRBV5-1 to TRBJ1-2; 7 bases agree with TRBD1. V shed 0 bases and J 4 bases; nucleotides not matched to a gene: 9. From germline, CDR1 is SGHRS and CDR2 YFSETQ. The length of the CDR3 is 16 residues. Here the CDR3 reads CASSLGKQGPSYGYTF. The CDR3 region has the DNA TGCGCCAGCAGCTTGGGCAAACAGGGGCCCAGCTATGGCTACACCTTC.

A note on this clonotype: A much larger clone is a single base away; this may be a read error. The conserved phenylalanine or tryptophan normally closing the CDR3 is absent here, so this likely arose from a read error. J is TRBJ1-5 and V is TRBV29-1; 12 bases align to TRBD1. The junction had 9 bases not matched to a gene; V was cut back by 7 bases and J by 2 bases. The CDR3 is made up of 16 amino acids. CDR1 is SQVTM and CDR2 is ANQGSEA in the germline V gene. In DNA, the CDR3 is TGCAGCGGCCGGGACAGGGGGCATGTTGGCAATCAGCCCCAGCATTCT. This codes for CSGRDRGHVGNQPQHS.

The table lists this clonotype with many counts. The rearrangement uses TRBV12-3 or TRBV12-4 and TRBJ1-2; maybe TRBD1 (5 bases). The CDR3 runs to 13 residues. V was trimmed by 8 bases and J by 1 base, leaving 11 bases between them. CDR3 region: CASVKDSNYGYTF. The CDR3 region has the DNA TGTGCCAGCGTCAAAGACAGTAACTATGGCTACACCTTC.

This clonotype has at least ten counts. J is TRBJ2-1 and V is TRBV2; D might be TRBD1 (6 bases). The CDR3 spans 17 residues. The V end was cut by 6 bases, the J end by 4 bases, with 22 bases between. Per the germline V gene, CDR1 is SNHLY and CDR2 is FYNNEI. CDR3 sequence: CASSLLETGVRYNEQFF. The CDR3 nucleotides are TGTGCCAGCAGCTTATTAGAGACAGGTGTGAGGTACAATGAGCAGTTCTTC.

In its sample, this clonotype was seen a few times. The chain joins TRBV4-1 to TRBJ2-7; TRBD2 aligns across 16 bases. Germline values: CDR1 MGHRA, CDR2 YSYEKL. This CDR3 is 22 amino acids long. The ends lost 2 bases at V and 0 bases at J; junction bases unmatched: 16. The CDR3 DNA reads as TGCGCCAGCAGCCAACCCTTTTCCCGCGGGACTAGCGGGAGGGAAAGCTCCTACGAGCAGTACTTC. Translation gives CASSQPFSRGTSGRESSYEQYF.

V is TRBV3-1 and J is TRBJ2-3, with TRBD2 identical over 7 bases. The CDR3 has 15 amino acids. J was trimmed by 4 bases and V by 1 base; bases with no gene match: 5. Germline-derived CDR1 and CDR2 are LGHDT and YNNKEL (reference sequence). CDR3 protein: CASSQAGLVADTQYF. As DNA, the CDR3 is TGTGCCAGCAGCCAAGCAGGACTAGTCGCAGATACGCAGTATTTT.

Only a few counts were recorded for this clonotype. V and J are TRBV30 and TRBJ1-1, with D hard to call. V was trimmed by 3 bases and J by 4 bases, leaving 12 bases between them. CDR1 and CDR2 (germline): GTSNPN, SVGIG (reference sequence). The CDR3 loop spans 13 amino acids. The CDR3 protein is CAWRSKGSTEAFF. The DNA of the CDR3 is TGTGCCTGGAGGTCCAAGGGCAGCACTGAAGCTTTCTTT.

The sample holds many counts of this clonotype. CDR3 amino acids: CASSNRGRYNEQFF. DNA of the CDR3: TGTGCCAGCAGTAACAGGGGGCGGTACAATGAGCAGTTCTTC. The chain joins TRBV28 to TRBJ2-1, with 9 bases aligning to TRBD1. Per the germline V gene, CDR1 is MDHEN and CDR2 is SYDVKM. This CDR3 contains 14 residues. V lost 5 bases to trimming and J lost 4 bases; unmatched junction nucleotides: 3.

This clonotype was seen many times. The chain links TRBV5-1 to TRBJ1-4, with D uncertain. Germline CDR1 and CDR2: SGHRS and YFSETQ. V gave up 1 base and J gave up 2 bases, with 9 bases separating them. The CDR3 consists of 15 residues. The CDR3 region is CASSLLGNTNEKLFF. CDR3 in DNA: TGCGCCAGCAGCTTGTTGGGGAATACTAATGAAAAACTGTTTTTT.